The source of this T cell receptor beta chain is a study of T cells after posttransplantation cyclophosphamide. Treatment was busulfan-fludarabine conditioning, a marrow graft, and cyclophosphamide on days +3 and +4. Sequencing was performed with immunoSEQ multiplex PCR; in TCRdb, only in-frame clones are kept and a portion is missing. The sample was found to contain thousands of clones, and every one recurs. This clone counts as medium-sized. The antigen remains undetermined. Findings of the study overall: Donor-recipient repertoire similarity was low at 1-2 months, rising over year one. Recipient CMV seropositivity and CMV reactivation strongly tracked TRB clonality. TRB overlap between skin or GI tissue T cells and blood was limited.

The CDR3 has 15 amino acids. The germline gives CDR1 SGHKS, CDR2 YYEKEE (reference sequence). V shed 0 bases and J shed 3 bases, with 12 bases lying between them. Specimen: PBMCs, collected after allogeneic stem cell transplant with posttransplant cyclophosphamide. The rearrangement links TRBV5-5 to TRBJ1-2; D gene uncertain. This TCR derives from a female patient aged 50-59 years who received an allogeneic stem cell transplant from a related donor, was CMV-positive, and had no GVHD. The graft donor may be the source of some T cells. CDR3 sequence reads: CASSLVLADYYGYTF. In nucleotides, the CDR3 is TGTGCCAGCAGCTTGGTCCTGGCAGATTACTATGGCTACACCTTC.